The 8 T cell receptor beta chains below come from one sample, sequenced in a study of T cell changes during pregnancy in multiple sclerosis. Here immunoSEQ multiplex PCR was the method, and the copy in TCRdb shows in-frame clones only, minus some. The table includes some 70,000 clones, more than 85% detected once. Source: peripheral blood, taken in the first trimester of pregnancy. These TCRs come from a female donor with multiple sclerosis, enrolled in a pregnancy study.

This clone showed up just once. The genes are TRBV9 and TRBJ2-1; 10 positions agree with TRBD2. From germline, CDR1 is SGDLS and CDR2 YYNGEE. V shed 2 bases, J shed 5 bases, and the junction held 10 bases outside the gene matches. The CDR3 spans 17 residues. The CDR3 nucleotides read TGTGCCAGCAGCGTCCGCGCTGTAGCGGGGGGTCACAATGAGCAGTTCTTC. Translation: CASSVRAVAGGHNEQFF.

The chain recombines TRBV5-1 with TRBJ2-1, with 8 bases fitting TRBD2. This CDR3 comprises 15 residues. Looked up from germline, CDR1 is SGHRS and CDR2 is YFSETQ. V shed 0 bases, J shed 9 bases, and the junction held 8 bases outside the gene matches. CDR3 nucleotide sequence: TGCGCCAGCAGCTTGGTCGACCAGGCGGGGGGTGAGCAGTTCTTC. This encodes CASSLVDQAGGEQFF.

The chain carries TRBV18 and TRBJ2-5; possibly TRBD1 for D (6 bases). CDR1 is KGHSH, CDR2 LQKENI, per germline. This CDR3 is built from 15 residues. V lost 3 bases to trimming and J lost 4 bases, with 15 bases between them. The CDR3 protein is CASSPGTGWSETQYF. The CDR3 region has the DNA TGTGCCAGCTCACCGGGTACAGGGTGGTCAGAGACCCAGTACTTC.

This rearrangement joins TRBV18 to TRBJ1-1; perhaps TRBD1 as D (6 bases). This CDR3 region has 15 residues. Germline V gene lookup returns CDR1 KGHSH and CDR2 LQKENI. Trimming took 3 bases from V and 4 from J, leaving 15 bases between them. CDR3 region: CASSPGAGKSTEAFF. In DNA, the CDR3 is TGTGCCAGCTCACCGGGGGCAGGGAAAAGCACTGAAGCTTTCTTT.

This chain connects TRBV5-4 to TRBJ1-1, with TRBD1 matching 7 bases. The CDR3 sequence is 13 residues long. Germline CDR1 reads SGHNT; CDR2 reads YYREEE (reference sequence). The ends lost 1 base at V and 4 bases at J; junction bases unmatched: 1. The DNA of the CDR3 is TGTGCCAGCAGCTTGCAGGGGGGCACTGAAGCTTTCTTT. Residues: CASSLQGGTEAFF.

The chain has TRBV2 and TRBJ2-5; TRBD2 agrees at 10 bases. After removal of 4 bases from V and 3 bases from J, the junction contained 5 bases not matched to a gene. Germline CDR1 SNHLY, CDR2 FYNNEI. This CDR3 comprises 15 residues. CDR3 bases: TGTGCCAGCAGTGGTCTAGCGGGAGTTGAAGAGACCCAGTACTTC. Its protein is CASSGLAGVEETQYF.

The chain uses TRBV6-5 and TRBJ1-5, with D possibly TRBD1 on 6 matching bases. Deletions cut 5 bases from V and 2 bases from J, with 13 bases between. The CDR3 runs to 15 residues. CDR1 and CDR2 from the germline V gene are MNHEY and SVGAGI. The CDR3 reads CASSPGQIGNQPQHF. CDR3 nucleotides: TGTGCCAGCAGTCCCGGACAGATCGGCAATCAGCCCCAGCATTTT.

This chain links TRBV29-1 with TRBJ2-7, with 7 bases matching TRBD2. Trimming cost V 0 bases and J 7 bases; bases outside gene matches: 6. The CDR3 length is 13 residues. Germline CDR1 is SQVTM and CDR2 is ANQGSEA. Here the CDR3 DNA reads TGCAGCGTTGAAGAGTTAGCGGGCTCGGAGCAGTACTTC. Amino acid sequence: CSVEELAGSEQYF.